The 8 T cell receptor beta chains given below trace back to one sample, sequenced in a study of beta chain features in type 1 diabetes. TCRB transcripts that were expressed got sequenced, as all of the isolated RNA had been reverse transcribed. Data came from immunoSEQ multiplex PCR; TCRdb stores just in-frame clones and leaves some out. This sample has tens of thousands of clones, with around 63% found just once. The material sequenced was Tregs from blood. These receptors were collected from a woman aged 18-29 years in good health.

Details on this clone: Distinct nucleotide sequences in the sample also encode this CDR3. The CDR3 region has the DNA TGTGCCAGCAGCCCACCCGGGGGCGAGCAGTACTTC. Its translation is CASSPPGGEQYF. This sequence joins TRBV7-9 and TRBJ2-7; a possible D gene is TRBD2 (6 bases). Looked up from germline, CDR1 is SEHNR and CDR2 is FQNEAQ (reference sequence). V gave up 5 bases and J gave up 6 bases, with 11 bases separating them. The CDR3 is made up of 12 amino acids.

This clone has only a few counts. The sample holds other DNA sequences that translate to the same CDR3. The V gene is TRBV5-1, the J gene TRBJ1-5; D is unresolved. V lost 0 bases and J 3 bases, leaving 4 bases between the germline ends. Germline CDR1 SGHRS, CDR2 YFSETQ. CDR3 size: 13 residues. The CDR3 sequence: CASSLGANQPQHF. The CDR3 DNA follows: TGCGCCAGCAGCTTGGGGGCCAATCAGCCCCAGCATTTT. Drawing the rest from reference TRBV5-1 and TRBJ1-5, the complete variable domain is KAGVTQTPRYLIKTRGQQVTLSCSPISGHRSVSWYQQTPGQGLQFLFEYFSETQRNKGNFPGRFSGRQFSNSRSEMNVSTLELGDSALYLCASSLGANQPQHFGDGTRLSIL.

The rearrangement joins TRBV5-4 to TRBJ1-1; D gene unclear. The length of the CDR3 is 14 residues. The V end was cut by 2 bases, the J end by 3 bases, with 11 bases between. The germline V gene encodes CDR1 SGHNT and CDR2 YYREEE (reference sequence). The CDR3 sequence is CASSFTLRDTEAFF. In DNA, the CDR3 is TGTGCCAGCAGCTTCACTTTGCGGGACACTGAAGCTTTCTTT.

The V call is TRBV18, the J call TRBJ1-2, with 8 bases aligning to TRBD1. V lost 2 bases and J lost 3; bases outside the gene matches: 5. CDR1 KGHSH and CDR2 LQKENI come from the germline V gene. The CDR3 is 15 amino acids. As DNA, the CDR3 is TGTGCCAGCTCACCAAGTGGACAGGGCTACTATGGCTACACCTTC. It yields the protein CASSPSGQGYYGYTF.

The genes are TRBV2 and TRBJ2-3; 12 positions match TRBD1. With 5 bases clipped from V and 4 bases from J, the junction kept 4 bases outside the gene matches. CDR1 and CDR2 (germline): SNHLY, FYNNEI. This CDR3 region has 15 residues. The CDR3 here is CASSRDRGRPDTQYF. CDR3 DNA sequence: TGTGCCAGCAGTCGGGACAGGGGGCGCCCAGATACGCAGTATTTT. Filled out from reference TRBV2 and TRBJ2-3, the complete variable domain reads EPEVTQTPSHQVTQMGQEVILRCVPISNHLYFYWYRQILGQKVEFLVSFYNNEISEKSEIFDDQFSVERPDGSNFTLKIRSTKLEDSAMYFCASSRDRGRPDTQYFGPGTRLTVL.

This chain joins TRBV5-1 and TRBJ2-5; TRBD2 matches at 9 bases. J lost 1 base, V lost 7 bases, and 5 bases had no gene match. Germline CDR1 is SGHRS and CDR2 is YFSETQ. The CDR3 totals 14 residues. The CDR3, as DNA: TGCGCCAGCGTCCCGACTAGCGGCCAAGAGACCCAGTACTTC. It yields the protein CASVPTSGQETQYF.

The V and J genes are TRBV5-4 and TRBJ2-7; perhaps TRBD2 as D (5 bases). V was cut by 3 bases and J by 4 bases, with 14 bases left in between. Germline values: CDR1 SGHNT, CDR2 YYREEE (reference sequence). The CDR3 is 14 amino acids. This CDR3 reads CASSYSRGGYEQYF. The CDR3 bases are TGTGCCAGCAGCTACTCCAGAGGCGGGTACGAGCAGTACTTC.

This clone was seen a handful of times. The rearrangement uses TRBV7-9 and TRBJ1-1; a possible D gene is TRBD1 (6 bases). Germline assignment: CDR1 SEHNR and CDR2 FQNEAQ (reference sequence). The germline V and J ends were trimmed by 5 bases and 6 bases, with 16 bases remaining between them. The CDR3 consists of 14 residues. The CDR3 sequence is CASSPQGRAAEAFF. The CDR3, as DNA: TGTGCCAGCAGCCCACAGGGAAGGGCTGCTGAAGCTTTCTTT.